The rows below give T cell receptor beta chains drawn from one sample of a study of T cell repertoires in cytomegalovirus infection. TCRdb independently ran MiXCR on the reads; one entry per CDR3 protein. The sample has a few hundred thousand distinct CDR3 sequences; more than 8% are singletons. The sample taken for sequencing was PBMCs. The receptors were sampled from a human donor in good health (CMV status not recorded). Some clones in this sample may be carry-over from other donors' samples. Both conserved end residues are part of each CDR3. The order of the fields is J gene, V gene, clone size, D gene, CDR3 protein, CDR3 DNA. A D gene is named only where the DNA matches it firmly. Size values are once, few and many counts, or a class for expanded clones, and some rows have none.

j_gene: TRBJ2-3
v_gene: TRBV29-1
abundance: NA
d_gene: NA
CDR3aa: CSVDLSTDTQYF
CDR3nt: TGCAGCGTTGATCTGAGCACAGATACGCAGTATTTT

j_gene: TRBJ1-1
v_gene: TRBV19
abundance: NA
d_gene: NA
CDR3aa: CASSFPRGRQTNTEAFF
CDR3nt: TGTGCCAGTAGTTTCCCCAGGGGCAGGCAGACGAACACTGAAGCTTTCTTT

j_gene: TRBJ2-1
v_gene: TRBV14
abundance: NA
d_gene: NA
CDR3aa: CASSQDYADKFLSSYNEQFF
CDR3nt: TGTGCCAGCAGCCAAGATTATGCGGACAAATTTTTAAGCTCCTACAATGAGCAGTTCTTC

j_gene: TRBJ2-5
v_gene: TRBV14
abundance: many
d_gene: NA
CDR3aa: CASSGRTGRPQETQYF
CDR3nt: TGTGCCAGCAGCGGTCGTACGGGACGGCCTCAAGAGACCCAGTACTTC

j_gene: TRBJ2-4
v_gene: TRBV11-2
abundance: NA
d_gene: NA
CDR3aa: CASSPMLAKNIQYF
CDR3nt: TGTGCCAGCAGCCCCATGCTAGCCAAAAACATTCAGTACTTC

j_gene: TRBJ1-6
v_gene: TRBV5-6
abundance: few
d_gene: NA
CDR3aa: CASSLGRGENSPLHF
CDR3nt: TGTGCCAGCAGCTTGGGCCGCGGAGAGAATTCACCCCTCCACTTT

j_gene: TRBJ2-7
v_gene: TRBV12-3/TRBV12-4
abundance: few
d_gene: TRBD2
CDR3aa: CASSLLAGGPHEQYF
CDR3nt: TGTGCCAGCAGTTTACTAGCGGGAGGGCCTCACGAGCAGTACTTC

j_gene: TRBJ2-3
v_gene: TRBV27
abundance: NA
d_gene: NA
CDR3aa: CAAFGDTQYF
CDR3nt: TGTGCCGCATTCGGAGATACGCAGTATTTT

j_gene: TRBJ1-1
v_gene: TRBV9
abundance: NA
d_gene: NA
CDR3aa: CASSVLGGGNTEAFF
CDR3nt: TGTGCCAGCAGTGTCTTAGGCGGAGGGAACACTGAAGCTTTCTTT

j_gene: TRBJ1-5
v_gene: TRBV28
abundance: NA
d_gene: NA
CDR3aa: CAISDIGNQPQHF
CDR3nt: TGTGCCATATCGGACATAGGTAATCAGCCCCAGCATTTT

j_gene: TRBJ2-5
v_gene: TRBV12-3/TRBV12-4
abundance: few
d_gene: TRBD2
CDR3aa: CASSALADRGETQYF
CDR3nt: TGTGCCAGCAGTGCCCTAGCGGACCGGGGAGAGACCCAGTACTTC

j_gene: TRBJ2-1
v_gene: TRBV7-6
abundance: many
d_gene: NA
CDR3aa: CASSLGQAREQFF
CDR3nt: TGTGCCAGCAGCTTAGGCCAGGCTCGAGAGCAGTTCTTC

j_gene: TRBJ2-7
v_gene: TRBV27
abundance: NA
d_gene: NA
CDR3aa: CASSLWADYEQYF
CDR3nt: TGTGCCAGCAGTTTATGGGCCGACTACGAGCAGTACTTC

j_gene: TRBJ1-5
v_gene: TRBV7-2
abundance: many
d_gene: NA
CDR3aa: CASSPGLGPNQPQHF
CDR3nt: TGTGCCAGCAGCCCAGGCCTGGGCCCCAATCAGCCCCAGCATTTT

j_gene: TRBJ2-7
v_gene: TRBV28
abundance: many
d_gene: TRBD1
CDR3aa: CASRDSGTGAYEQYF
CDR3nt: TGTGCCAGCAGAGATTCCGGGACAGGGGCCTACGAGCAGTACTTC

j_gene: TRBJ2-3
v_gene: TRBV19
abundance: NA
d_gene: TRBD2
CDR3aa: CASSISWQLLPGLSTDTQYF
CDR3nt: TGTGCCAGTAGTATCAGTTGGCAGCTCTTACCGGGACTAAGCACAGATACGCAGTATTTT

j_gene: TRBJ2-1
v_gene: TRBV7-2
abundance: NA
d_gene: TRBD2
CDR3aa: CASSHPPRLAGTTTIYNEQFF
CDR3nt: TGTGCCAGCAGCCACCCTCCCCGTTTAGCGGGGACGACAACTATATACAATGAGCAGTTCTTC

j_gene: TRBJ1-6
v_gene: TRBV27
abundance: many
d_gene: NA
CDR3aa: CASRRGHENSPLHF
CDR3nt: TGTGCCAGCAGAAGGGGACACGAAAATTCACCCCTCCACTTT

j_gene: TRBJ2-6
v_gene: TRBV27
abundance: few
d_gene: NA
CDR3aa: CASSFQGVNVLTF
CDR3nt: TGTGCCAGCAGTTTCCAGGGAGTCAACGTCCTGACTTTC

j_gene: TRBJ1-4
v_gene: TRBV15
abundance: few
d_gene: NA
CDR3aa: CATSRARTLEKLFF
CDR3nt: TGTGCCACCAGCAGAGCTCGCACCCTTGAAAAACTGTTTTTT

j_gene: TRBJ2-3
v_gene: TRBV7-2
abundance: NA
d_gene: NA
CDR3aa: CASSLSRGADTQYF
CDR3nt: TGTGCCAGCAGCTTGTCGAGAGGGGCAGATACGCAGTATTTT

j_gene: TRBJ1-4
v_gene: TRBV7-9
abundance: few
d_gene: NA
CDR3aa: CAGRPPAGGEKLFF
CDR3nt: TGTGCCGGGAGGCCGCCAGCCGGGGGTGAAAAACTGTTTTTT

j_gene: TRBJ1-5
v_gene: TRBV2
abundance: many
d_gene: TRBD1
CDR3aa: CASRGPGQGFSNQPQHF
CDR3nt: TGTGCCAGCAGAGGTCCGGGACAGGGTTTTAGCAATCAGCCCCAGCATTTT

j_gene: TRBJ2-7
v_gene: TRBV30
abundance: few
d_gene: NA
CDR3aa: CAWSVTGYYEQYF
CDR3nt: TGTGCCTGGAGTGTTACAGGGTACTACGAGCAGTACTTC

j_gene: TRBJ1-5
v_gene: TRBV7-2
abundance: many
d_gene: TRBD1
CDR3aa: CASSGTGVQPQHF
CDR3nt: TGTGCCAGCAGCGGGACAGGGGTTCAGCCCCAGCATTTT

j_gene: TRBJ2-7
v_gene: TRBV14
abundance: few
d_gene: NA
CDR3aa: CASSRNFYNEQYF
CDR3nt: TGTGCCAGCAGTCGAAATTTTTACAACGAGCAGTACTTC

j_gene: TRBJ2-7
v_gene: TRBV7-2
abundance: NA
d_gene: TRBD1
CDR3aa: CASSLVLGTGGLNEQYF
CDR3nt: TGTGCCAGCAGCTTAGTCCTCGGGACAGGGGGTCTTAACGAGCAGTACTTC

j_gene: TRBJ1-4
v_gene: TRBV28
abundance: many
d_gene: TRBD1
CDR3aa: CASRGRGDEKTNEKLFF
CDR3nt: TGTGCCAGCAGGGGCAGGGGGGACGAGAAGACTAATGAAAAACTGTTTTTT

j_gene: TRBJ2-3
v_gene: TRBV7-9
abundance: NA
d_gene: NA
CDR3aa: CASSSEAGDTQYF
CDR3nt: TGTGCCAGCAGCTCGGAAGCGGGAGATACGCAGTATTTT

j_gene: TRBJ1-6
v_gene: TRBV5-6
abundance: many
d_gene: TRBD1
CDR3aa: CASSELDRGNSPLHF
CDR3nt: TGTGCCAGCAGTGAGTTGGACAGGGGGAATTCACCCCTCCACTTT

j_gene: TRBJ1-5
v_gene: TRBV20-1
abundance: few
d_gene: NA
CDR3aa: CSASGRHSNQPQHF
CDR3nt: TGCAGTGCTAGTGGTAGACATAGCAATCAGCCCCAGCATTTT

j_gene: TRBJ2-3
v_gene: TRBV9
abundance: few
d_gene: TRBD2
CDR3aa: CASSVASGGLTDTQYF
CDR3nt: TGTGCCAGCAGCGTAGCATCGGGGGGGCTCACAGATACGCAGTATTTT

j_gene: TRBJ2-3
v_gene: TRBV12-3/TRBV12-4
abundance: many
d_gene: TRBD2
CDR3aa: CASSSTSGRGGSTDTQYF
CDR3nt: TGTGCCAGCAGTTCGACTAGCGGGAGAGGGGGAAGCACAGATACGCAGTATTTT

j_gene: TRBJ1-3
v_gene: TRBV7-2
abundance: many
d_gene: NA
CDR3aa: CASSRSRDHSGNTIYF
CDR3nt: TGTGCCAGCAGCCGAAGTCGGGACCACTCTGGAAACACCATATATTTT

j_gene: TRBJ2-5
v_gene: TRBV27
abundance: few
d_gene: NA
CDR3aa: CASSSISTQETQYF
CDR3nt: TGTGCCAGCAGTTCCATCAGTACCCAAGAGACCCAGTACTTC

j_gene: TRBJ2-4
v_gene: TRBV10-3
abundance: NA
d_gene: NA
CDR3aa: CAISESAPPKNIQYF
CDR3nt: TGTGCCATCAGTGAGTCGGCCCCCCCCAAAAACATTCAGTACTTC

j_gene: TRBJ2-1
v_gene: TRBV28
abundance: many
d_gene: TRBD2
CDR3aa: CASSRPTSGLAGGSSYNEQFF
CDR3nt: TGTGCCAGCAGCCGTCCCACTTCAGGACTAGCGGGAGGGAGCTCCTACAATGAGCAGTTCTTC